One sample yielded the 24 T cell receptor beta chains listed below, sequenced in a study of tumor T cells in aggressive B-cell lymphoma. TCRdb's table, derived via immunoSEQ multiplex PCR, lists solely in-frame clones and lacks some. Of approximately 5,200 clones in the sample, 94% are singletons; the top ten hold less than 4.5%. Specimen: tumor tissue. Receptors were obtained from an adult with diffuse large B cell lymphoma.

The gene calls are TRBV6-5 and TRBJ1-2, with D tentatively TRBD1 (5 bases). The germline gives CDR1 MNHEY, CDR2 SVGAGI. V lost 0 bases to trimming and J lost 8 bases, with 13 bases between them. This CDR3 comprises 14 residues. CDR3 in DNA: TGTGCCAGCAGTTACTCCTCAGGGCAGGAGGGCTACACCTTC. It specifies CASSYSSGQEGYTF.

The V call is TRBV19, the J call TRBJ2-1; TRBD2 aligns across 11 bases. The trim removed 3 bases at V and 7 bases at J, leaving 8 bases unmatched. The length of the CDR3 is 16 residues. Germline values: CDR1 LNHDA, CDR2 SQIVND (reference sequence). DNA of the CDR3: TGTGCCAGTAGTATGGGAACTAGCGGGAGCTGGAATGAGCAGTTCTTC. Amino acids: CASSMGTSGSWNEQFF.

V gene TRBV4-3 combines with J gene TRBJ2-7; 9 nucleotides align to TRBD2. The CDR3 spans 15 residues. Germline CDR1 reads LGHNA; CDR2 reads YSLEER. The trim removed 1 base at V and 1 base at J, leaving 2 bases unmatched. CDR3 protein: CASSQGTSDSYEQYF. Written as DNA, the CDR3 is TGCGCCAGCAGCCAAGGGACTAGCGATTCCTACGAGCAGTACTTC.

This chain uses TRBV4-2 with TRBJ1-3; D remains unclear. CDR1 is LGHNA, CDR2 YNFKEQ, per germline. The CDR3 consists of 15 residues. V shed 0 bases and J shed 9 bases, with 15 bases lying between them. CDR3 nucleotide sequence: TGTGCCAGCAGCCAAGAACCCCCAGGCGACGGCACCATATATTTT. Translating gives CASSQEPPGDGTIYF.

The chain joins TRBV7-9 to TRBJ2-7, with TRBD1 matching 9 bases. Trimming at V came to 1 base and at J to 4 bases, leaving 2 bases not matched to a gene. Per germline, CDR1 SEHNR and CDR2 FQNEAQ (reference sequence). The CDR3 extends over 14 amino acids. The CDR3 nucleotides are TGTGCCAGCAGCTTAGAGGACAGGGGTTACGAGCAGTACTTC. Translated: CASSLEDRGYEQYF.

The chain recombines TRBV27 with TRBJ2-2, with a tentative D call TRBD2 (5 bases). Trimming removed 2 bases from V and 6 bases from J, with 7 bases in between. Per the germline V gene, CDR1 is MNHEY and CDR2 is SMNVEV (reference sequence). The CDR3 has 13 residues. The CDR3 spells CASSLQAAGELFF. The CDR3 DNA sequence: TGTGCCAGCAGTTTACAAGCGGCCGGGGAGCTGTTTTTT.

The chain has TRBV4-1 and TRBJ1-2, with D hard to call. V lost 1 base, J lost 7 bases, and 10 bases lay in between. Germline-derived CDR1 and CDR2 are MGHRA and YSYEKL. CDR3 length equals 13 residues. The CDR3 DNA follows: TGCGCCAGCAGCCAAGTTAGATGGTCTGGCTACACCTTC. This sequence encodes CASSQVRWSGYTF.

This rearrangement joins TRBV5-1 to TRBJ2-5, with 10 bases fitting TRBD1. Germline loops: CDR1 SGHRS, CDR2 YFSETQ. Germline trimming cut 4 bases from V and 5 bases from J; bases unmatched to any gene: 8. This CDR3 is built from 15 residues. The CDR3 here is CASSTTGTGEETQYF. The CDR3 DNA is TGCGCCAGCAGCACAACCGGGACAGGGGAGGAGACCCAGTACTTC.

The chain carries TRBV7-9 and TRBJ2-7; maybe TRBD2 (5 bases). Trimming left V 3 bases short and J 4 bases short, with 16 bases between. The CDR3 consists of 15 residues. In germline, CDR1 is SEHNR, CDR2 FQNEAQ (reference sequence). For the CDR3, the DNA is TGTGCCAGCAGCTTGAGGACTGCTGCGGAGTACGAGCAGTACTTC. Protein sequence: CASSLRTAAEYEQYF.

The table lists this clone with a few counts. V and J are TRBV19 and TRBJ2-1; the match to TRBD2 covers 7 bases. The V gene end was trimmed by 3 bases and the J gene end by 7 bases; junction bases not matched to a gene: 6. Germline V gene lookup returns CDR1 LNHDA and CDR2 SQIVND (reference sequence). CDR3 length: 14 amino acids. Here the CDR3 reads CASSILAVKNEQFF. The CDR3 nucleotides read TGTGCCAGTAGTATCCTAGCGGTAAAAAATGAGCAGTTCTTC. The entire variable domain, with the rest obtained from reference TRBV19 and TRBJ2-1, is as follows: DGGITQSPKYLFRKEGQNVTLSCEQNLNHDAMYWYRQDPGQGLRLIYYSQIVNDFQKGDIAEGYSVSREKKESFPLTVTSAQKNPTAFYLCASSILAVKNEQFFGPGTRLTVL.

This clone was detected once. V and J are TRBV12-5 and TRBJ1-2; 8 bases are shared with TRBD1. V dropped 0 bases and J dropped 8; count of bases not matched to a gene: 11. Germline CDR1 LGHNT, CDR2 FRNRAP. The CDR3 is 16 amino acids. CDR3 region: CASGLVRSNRGVGYTF. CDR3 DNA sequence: TGTGCTAGTGGTTTGGTACGTTCGAACAGGGGGGTGGGCTACACCTTC.

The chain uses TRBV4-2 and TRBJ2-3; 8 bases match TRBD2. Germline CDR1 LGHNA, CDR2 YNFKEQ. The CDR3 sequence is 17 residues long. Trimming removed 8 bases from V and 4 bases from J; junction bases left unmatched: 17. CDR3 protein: CASGLIGSGSDADTQYF. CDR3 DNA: TGTGCCAGCGGATTGATCGGGAGCGGGAGTGACGCAGATACGCAGTATTTT.

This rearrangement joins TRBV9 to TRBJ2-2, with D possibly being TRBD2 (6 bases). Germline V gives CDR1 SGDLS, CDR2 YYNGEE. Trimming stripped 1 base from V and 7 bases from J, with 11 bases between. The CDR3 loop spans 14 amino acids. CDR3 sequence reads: CASSVWRGSGELFF. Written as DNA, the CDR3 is TGTGCCAGCAGCGTATGGCGGGGTAGCGGGGAGCTGTTTTTT.

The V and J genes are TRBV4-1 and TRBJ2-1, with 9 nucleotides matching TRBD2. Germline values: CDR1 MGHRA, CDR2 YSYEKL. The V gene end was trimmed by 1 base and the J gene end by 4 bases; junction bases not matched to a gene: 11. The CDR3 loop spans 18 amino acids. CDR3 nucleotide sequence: TGCGCCAGCAGCCAAGGGCTAGCGGGGTCGACGGGGTACAATGAGCAGTTCTTC. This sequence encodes CASSQGLAGSTGYNEQFF.

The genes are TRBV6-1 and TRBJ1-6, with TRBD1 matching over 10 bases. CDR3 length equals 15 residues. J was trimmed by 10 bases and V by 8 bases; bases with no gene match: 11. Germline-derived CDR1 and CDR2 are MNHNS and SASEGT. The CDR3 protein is CASRMGTGAGSPLHF. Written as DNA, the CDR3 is TGTGCCAGCCGAATGGGGACAGGGGCGGGATCACCCCTCCACTTT.

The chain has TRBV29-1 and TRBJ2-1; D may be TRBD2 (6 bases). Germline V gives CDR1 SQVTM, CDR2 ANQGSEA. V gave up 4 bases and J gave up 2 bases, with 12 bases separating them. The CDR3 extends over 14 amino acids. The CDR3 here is CSVVLASAYNEQFF. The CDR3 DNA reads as TGCAGCGTTGTTTTGGCTAGCGCCTACAATGAGCAGTTCTTC.

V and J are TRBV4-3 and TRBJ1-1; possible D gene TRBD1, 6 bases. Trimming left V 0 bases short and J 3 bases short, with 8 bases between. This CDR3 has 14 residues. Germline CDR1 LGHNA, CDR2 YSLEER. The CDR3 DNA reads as TGCGCCAGCAGCCAAGAACAGGGCTACACTGAAGCTTTCTTT. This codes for CASSQEQGYTEAFF.

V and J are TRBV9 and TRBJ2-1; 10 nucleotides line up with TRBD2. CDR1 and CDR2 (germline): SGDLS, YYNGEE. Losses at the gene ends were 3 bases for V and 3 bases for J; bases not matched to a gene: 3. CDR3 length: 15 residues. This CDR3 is CASSAGTSVYNEQFF. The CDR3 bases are TGTGCCAGCAGCGCGGGGACTAGCGTCTACAATGAGCAGTTCTTC. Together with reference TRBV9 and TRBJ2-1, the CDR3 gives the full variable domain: DSGVTQTPKHLITATGQRVTLRCSPRSGDLSVYWYQQSLDQGLQFLIQYYNGEERAKGNILERFSAQQFPDLHSELNLSSLELGDSALYFCASSAGTSVYNEQFFGPGTRLTVL.

The chain's CDR3 is CASSLRVASRTDTQYF. CDR3 DNA sequence: TGTGCCAGCTCACTTAGAGTAGCGAGCCGCACAGATACGCAGTATTTT. This chain uses TRBV27 with TRBJ2-3; TRBD2 might be the D (5 bases). This CDR3 has 16 amino acids. The germline V gene encodes CDR1 MNHEY and CDR2 SMNVEV (reference sequence). The V and J ends lost 8 bases and 1 base respectively, with 19 bases between them.

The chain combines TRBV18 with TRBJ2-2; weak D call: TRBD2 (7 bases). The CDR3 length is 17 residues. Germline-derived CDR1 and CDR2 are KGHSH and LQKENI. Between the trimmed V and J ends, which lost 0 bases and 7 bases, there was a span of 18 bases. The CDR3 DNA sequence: TGTGCCAGCTCACCACCCGCGGCGGGGGCCGGACACGGGGAGCTGTTTTTT. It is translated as CASSPPAAGAGHGELFF.

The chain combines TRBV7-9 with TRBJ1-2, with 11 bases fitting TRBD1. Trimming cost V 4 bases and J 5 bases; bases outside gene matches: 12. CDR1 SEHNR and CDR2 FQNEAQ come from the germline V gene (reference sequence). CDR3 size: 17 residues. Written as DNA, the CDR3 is TGTGCCAGCAGCTATCTGGACAGGGGGCAATTGAGTTATGGCTACACCTTC. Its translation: CASSYLDRGQLSYGYTF.

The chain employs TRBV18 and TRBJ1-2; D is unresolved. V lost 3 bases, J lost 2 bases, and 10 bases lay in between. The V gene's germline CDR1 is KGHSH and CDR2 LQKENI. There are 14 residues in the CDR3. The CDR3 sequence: CASSPSPGNYGYTF. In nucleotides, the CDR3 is TGTGCCAGCTCACCCTCTCCGGGGAACTATGGCTACACCTTC.

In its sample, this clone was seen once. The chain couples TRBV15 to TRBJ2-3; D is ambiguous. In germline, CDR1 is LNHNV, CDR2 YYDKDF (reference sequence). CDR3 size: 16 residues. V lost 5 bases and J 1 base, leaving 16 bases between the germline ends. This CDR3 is CATSRRLELGTDTQYF. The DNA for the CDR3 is TGTGCCACCAGCCGCCGACTGGAGCTCGGCACAGATACGCAGTATTTT.

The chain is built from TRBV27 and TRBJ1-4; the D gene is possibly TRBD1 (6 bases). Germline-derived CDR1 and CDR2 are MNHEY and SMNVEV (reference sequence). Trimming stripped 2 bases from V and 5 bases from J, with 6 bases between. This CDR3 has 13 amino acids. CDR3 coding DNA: TGTGCCAGCAGTTTAACAGGGAATGAAAAACTGTTTTTT. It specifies CASSLTGNEKLFF. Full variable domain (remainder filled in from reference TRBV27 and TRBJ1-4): EAQVTQNPRYLITVTGKKLTVTCSQNMNHEYMSWYRQDPGLGLRQIYYSMNVEVTDKGDVPEGYKVSRKEKRNFPLILESPSPNQTSLYFCASSLTGNEKLFFGSGTQLSVL.